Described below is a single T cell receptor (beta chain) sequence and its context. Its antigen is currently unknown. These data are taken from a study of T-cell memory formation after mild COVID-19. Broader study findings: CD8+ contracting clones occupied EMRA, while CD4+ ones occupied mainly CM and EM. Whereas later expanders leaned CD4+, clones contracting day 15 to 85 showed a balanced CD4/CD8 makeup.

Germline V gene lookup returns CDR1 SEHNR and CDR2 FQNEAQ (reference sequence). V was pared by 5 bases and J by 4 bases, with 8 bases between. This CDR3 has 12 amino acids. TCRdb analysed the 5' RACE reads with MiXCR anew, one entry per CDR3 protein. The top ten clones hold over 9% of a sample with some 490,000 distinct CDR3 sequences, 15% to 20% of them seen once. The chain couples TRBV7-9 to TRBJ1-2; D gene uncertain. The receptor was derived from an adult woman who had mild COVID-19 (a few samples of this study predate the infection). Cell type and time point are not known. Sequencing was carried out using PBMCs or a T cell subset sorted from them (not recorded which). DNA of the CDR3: TGTGCCAGCAGCAACGTCCCCTATGGCTACACCTTC. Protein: CASSNVPYGYTF.